These 16 T cell receptor beta chains originate from one sample sequenced in a study of Ad26.COV2.S vaccination and SARS-CoV-2 variants. Clones were sequenced by immunoSEQ multiplex PCR, and TCRdb holds only the in-frame ones, with some missing. The table lists fewer than 400,000 clones, about nine tenths of them singletons. Treatment indicated: about 20 received Ad26.COV2.S at low or high dose, single or two shots; roughly 5 received placebo; per-sample allocation not given. Material that was analyzed had been drawn on day 63 after the first vaccine or placebo injection. This specimen was peripheral blood, taken in a trial of Ad26.COV2.S vaccine versus placebo. These receptors all come from a person between 18 and 60 years old who received the Ad26.COV2.S COVID-19 vaccine or a placebo.

The chain joins TRBV18 to TRBJ1-6, with D hard to call. CDR1 is KGHSH and CDR2 is LQKENI in the germline V gene. Trimming removed 3 bases from V and 6 bases from J, with 21 bases in between. CDR3 length: 18 residues. The CDR3 DNA is TGTGCCAGCTCACCCCCCTTTGACAAGGAAGACCTTAATTCACCCCTCCACTTT. Protein: CASSPPFDKEDLNSPLHF.

The rearrangement links TRBV6-5 to TRBJ2-1, with TRBD1 matching 7 bases. Germline V CDR1 and CDR2: MNHEY, SVGAGI. CDR3 length: 13 amino acids. V dropped 8 bases and J dropped 2; count of bases not matched to a gene: 3. CDR3 loop: CASGTEPYNEQFF. For the CDR3, the DNA is TGTGCCAGCGGGACAGAGCCCTACAATGAGCAGTTCTTC.

This chain connects TRBV5-8 to TRBJ1-4; D not resolved. Per the germline V gene, CDR1 is SGHTS and CDR2 is YDEGEE. CDR3 size: 15 residues. Trimming cost V 4 bases and J 7 bases, with 17 bases left between them. This CDR3 reads CASSDQRDGPEKLFF. The CDR3 nucleotides read TGTGCCAGCAGCGACCAGAGGGATGGTCCTGAAAAACTGTTTTTT.

This chain links TRBV7-2 with TRBJ2-3; D is unresolved. V was trimmed by 1 base and J by 5 bases, leaving 16 bases between them. CDR1 is SGHTA, CDR2 FQGNSA, per germline. This CDR3 has 16 residues. The CDR3 reads CASSLVFPSQVDTQYF. CDR3 coding DNA: TGTGCCAGCAGCTTAGTTTTTCCCTCCCAAGTAGATACGCAGTATTTT.

The chain joins TRBV27 to TRBJ2-7; D is possibly TRBD2 (5 bases). Trimming pared 0 bases from V and 7 bases from J, leaving 16 bases between. This CDR3 is 15 amino acids long. Germline CDR1 MNHEY, CDR2 SMNVEV (reference sequence). The CDR3, as DNA: TGTGCCAGCAGTTTATCTACGGAGGTTTATGGGGAGCAGTACTTC. It specifies CASSLSTEVYGEQYF.

The V call is TRBV5-1, the J call TRBJ2-3; 7 nucleotides agree with TRBD2. Germline-derived CDR1 and CDR2 are SGHRS and YFSETQ. CDR3 length: 15 amino acids. With V trimmed by 2 bases and J by 0 bases, 3 bases remained unmatched. The CDR3 loop is CASSFAGVSTDTQYF. The CDR3 DNA reads as TGCGCCAGCAGCTTTGCGGGGGTGAGCACAGATACGCAGTATTTT.

J is TRBJ1-3 and V is TRBV9, with D maybe TRBD1 (6 bases). Trimming took 3 bases from V and 6 from J, leaving 16 bases between them. Germline CDR1 SGDLS, CDR2 YYNGEE. This CDR3 is 15 amino acids long. The CDR3 here is CASSAVRTAPNTIYF. The CDR3 bases are TGTGCCAGCAGCGCCGTACGGACAGCTCCAAACACCATATATTTT.

The chain employs TRBV6-2 or TRBV6-3 and TRBJ1-1, with D possibly being TRBD1 (6 bases). Trimming shortened V by 2 bases and J by 11 bases, and 15 bases separated the two germline ends. Germline CDR1 MNHEY, CDR2 SVGEGT. The CDR3 length is 13 residues. The CDR3 region is CASSYVRGGYAFF. The CDR3 coding sequence is TGTGCCAGCAGTTACGTCAGGGGCGGGTACGCTTTCTTT.

V usage is TRBV5-6 and J usage is TRBJ1-2; 9 bases are a match to TRBD1. The V gene end was trimmed by 5 bases and the J gene end by 4 bases; junction bases not matched to a gene: 6. Germline CDR1 and CDR2: SGHDT and YYEEEE. The CDR3 has 14 amino acids. CDR3 region: CASSGQDRGYGYTF. The CDR3 coding sequence is TGTGCCAGCAGTGGGCAGGACAGGGGCTATGGCTACACCTTC.

This clone showed up just a few times. The V call is TRBV7-9, the J call TRBJ2-7, with TRBD1 matching over 9 bases. Germline CDR1 reads SEHNR; CDR2 reads FQNEAQ (reference sequence). The V gene end was trimmed by 3 bases and the J gene end by 1 base; junction bases not matched to a gene: 4. The CDR3 spans 15 residues. CDR3 DNA: TGTGCCAGCAGCTTCGAAGGACAGGGGTCCTACGAGCAGTACTTC. As protein: CASSFEGQGSYEQYF. Full variable domain (outside the CDR3, taken from reference TRBV7-9 and TRBJ2-7): DTGVSQNPRHKITKRGQNVTFRCDPISEHNRLYWYRQTLGQGPEFLTYFQNEAQLEKSRLLSDRFSAERPKGSFSTLEIQRTEQGDSAMYLCASSFEGQGSYEQYFGPGTRLTVT.

The gene calls are TRBV19 and TRBJ2-1; maybe TRBD2 (5 bases). Germline V gene data show CDR1 as LNHDA and CDR2 as SQIVND (reference sequence). Trimming shortened V by 0 bases and J by 3 bases, and 9 bases separated the two germline ends. The CDR3 has 15 residues. The CDR3 sequence: CASSIETTFYNEQFF. CDR3 DNA sequence: TGTGCCAGTAGTATAGAGACTACCTTCTACAATGAGCAGTTCTTC.

The chain joins TRBV7-2 to TRBJ2-5; 8 bases agree with TRBD1. V lost 0 bases to trimming and J lost 4 bases; unmatched junction nucleotides: 10. CDR3 length: 17 residues. Germline loops: CDR1 SGHTA, CDR2 FQGNSA. The chain's CDR3 is CASSLAPRQGLGETQYF. Written as DNA, the CDR3 is TGTGCCAGCAGCTTAGCACCAAGACAGGGGCTGGGAGAGACCCAGTACTTC.

V usage is TRBV7-9 and J usage is TRBJ1-6, with unresolved D. This CDR3 is built from 14 residues. Germline V gene sequence: CDR1 SEHNR, CDR2 FQNEAQ (reference sequence). The V gene lost 5 bases and the J gene lost 9 bases, with 14 bases spanning the gap. For the CDR3, the DNA is TGTGCCAGCAGCGGTGGGGATTCGGGTTCACCCCTCCACTTT. Translating it yields CASSGGDSGSPLHF.

V gene TRBV20-1 combines with J gene TRBJ1-5; tentative D call: TRBD1 (6 bases). Trimming took 3 bases from V and 0 from J, leaving 9 bases between them. Germline V gene data show CDR1 as DFQATT and CDR2 as SNEGSKA (reference sequence). The CDR3 totals 14 residues. CDR3 nucleotide sequence: TGCAGTGCTAGTGGGGGCCCTAGCAATCAGCCCCAGCATTTT. Translating gives CSASGGPSNQPQHF.

In this sample, this clone turned up a few times. J is TRBJ1-1 and V is TRBV5-6, with TRBD1 matching over 8 bases. Germline CDR1 reads SGHDT; CDR2 reads YYEEEE. With V trimmed by 0 bases and J by 4 bases, 2 bases remained unmatched. The CDR3 spans 14 residues. As DNA, the CDR3 is TGTGCCAGCAGCTTGGAACAGGGGGGCACTGAAGCTTTCTTT. It is translated as CASSLEQGGTEAFF.

The chain has TRBV4-1 and TRBJ2-6; D gene ambiguous. Looked up from germline, CDR1 is MGHRA and CDR2 is YSYEKL. The CDR3 loop spans 16 amino acids. Trimming cost V 4 bases and J 0 bases, with 10 bases left between them. This chain's CDR3 is CASSPGRVSGANVLTF. CDR3 sequence (DNA): TGCGCCAGCAGCCCAGGAAGGGTCTCTGGGGCCAACGTCCTGACTTTC.